A single sample is the source of the 5 T cell receptor beta chains below, sequenced in a study of synovial regulatory T cells in juvenile arthritis (dated by TCRdb to about 2015). Library method: the immunoSEQ multiplex PCR assay. In TCRdb, the immuneACCESS table is reduced to in-frame sequences with V and J assigned. These tables do not hold every clone; where another copy was compared, an unresolved V gene accounts for under half, and the others remain unexplained. The sample's own table lists more than 8,000 clones. The top ten constitute 0.99% of the sample. Sequencing was performed on Treg cells from blood. What the cell subset or site label conveys for this sample: remaining (HLA-DR-negative) circulating blood Treg cells. The receptor set was obtained from a donor younger than 30 with juvenile idiopathic arthritis.

The rearrangement uses TRBV5-6 and TRBJ2-7; no DNA is available, so the TRBD2 call from TCRdb remains unchecked. This CDR3 comprises 15 residues. DNA for this receptor is not on file. Germline V CDR1 and CDR2: SGHDT, YYEEEE. This chain's CDR3 is CASSLLADMSYEQYF.

V is TRBV5-1 and J is TRBJ1-4. CDR3 length equals 13 residues. A DNA sequence was not provided. Germline assignment: CDR1 SGHRS and CDR2 YFSETQ. CDR3 region: CASSLGISEKLFF.

The chain combines TRBV28 with TRBJ2-5; the TRBD2 assignment by TCRdb is unverifiable without DNA. From germline, CDR1 is MDHEN and CDR2 SYDVKM. The CDR3 has 12 amino acids. The nucleotide record is missing. The CDR3 spells CASRGLGGTQYF.

The chain uses TRBV6-1 and TRBJ2-3. Germline V gives CDR1 MNHNS, CDR2 SASEGT. There are 13 residues in the CDR3. No coding sequence is recorded. The CDR3 loop reads CASGQPDTDTQYF.

V usage is TRBV27 and J usage is TRBJ2-3; the D call from TCRdb, TRBD1, cannot be confirmed without DNA. From germline, CDR1 is MNHEY and CDR2 SMNVEV (reference sequence). This CDR3 has 15 amino acids. No DNA is listed. The CDR3 loop reads CASSRPGTGIYTQYF.